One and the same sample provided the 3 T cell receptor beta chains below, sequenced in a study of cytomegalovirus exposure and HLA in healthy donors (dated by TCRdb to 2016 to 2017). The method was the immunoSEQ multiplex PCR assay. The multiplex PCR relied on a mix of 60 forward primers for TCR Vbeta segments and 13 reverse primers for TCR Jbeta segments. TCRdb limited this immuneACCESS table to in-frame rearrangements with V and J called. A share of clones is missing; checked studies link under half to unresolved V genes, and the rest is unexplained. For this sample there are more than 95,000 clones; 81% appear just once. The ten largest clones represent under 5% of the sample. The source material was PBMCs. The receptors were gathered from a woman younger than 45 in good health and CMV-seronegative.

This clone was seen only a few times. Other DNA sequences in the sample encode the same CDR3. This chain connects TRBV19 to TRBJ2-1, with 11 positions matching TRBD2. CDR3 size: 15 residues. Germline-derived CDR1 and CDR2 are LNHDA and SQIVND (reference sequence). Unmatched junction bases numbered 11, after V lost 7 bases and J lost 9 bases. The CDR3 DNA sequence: TGTGCCAGTACCCCTCGCACTAGCGGGAGAAGTGAGCAGTTCTTC. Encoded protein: CASTPRTSGRSEQFF.

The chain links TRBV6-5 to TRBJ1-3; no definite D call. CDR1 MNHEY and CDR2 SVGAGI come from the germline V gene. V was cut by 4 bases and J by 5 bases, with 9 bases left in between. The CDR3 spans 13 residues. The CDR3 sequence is CASSSPVRNTIYF. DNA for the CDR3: TGTGCCAGCAGTTCTCCCGTTAGAAACACCATATATTTT.

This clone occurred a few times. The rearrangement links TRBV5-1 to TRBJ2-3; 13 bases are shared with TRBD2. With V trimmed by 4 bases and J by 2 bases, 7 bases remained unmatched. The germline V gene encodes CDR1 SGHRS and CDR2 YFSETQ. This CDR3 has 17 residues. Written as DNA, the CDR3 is TGCGCCAGCAGCGCTGGGGGGACTAGCGGGATCACAGATACGCAGTATTTT. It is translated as CASSAGGTSGITDTQYF.